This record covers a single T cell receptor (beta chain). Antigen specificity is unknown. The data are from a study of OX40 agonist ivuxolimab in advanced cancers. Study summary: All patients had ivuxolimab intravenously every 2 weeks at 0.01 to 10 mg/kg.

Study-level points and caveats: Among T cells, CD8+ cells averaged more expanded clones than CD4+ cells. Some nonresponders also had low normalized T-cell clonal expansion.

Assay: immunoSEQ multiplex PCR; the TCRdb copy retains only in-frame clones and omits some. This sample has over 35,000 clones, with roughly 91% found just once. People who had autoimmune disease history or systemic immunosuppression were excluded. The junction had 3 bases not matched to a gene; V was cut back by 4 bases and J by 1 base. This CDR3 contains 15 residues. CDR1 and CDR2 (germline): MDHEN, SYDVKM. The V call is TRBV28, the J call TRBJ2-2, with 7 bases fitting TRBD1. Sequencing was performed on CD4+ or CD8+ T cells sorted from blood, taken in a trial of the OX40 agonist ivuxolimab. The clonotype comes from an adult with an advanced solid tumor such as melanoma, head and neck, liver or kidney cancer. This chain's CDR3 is CASSSWTGNTGELFF. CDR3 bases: TGTGCCAGCAGTTCGTGGACAGGGAACACCGGGGAGCTGTTTTTT.